This T cell receptor beta chain was sequenced for a study of T cell repertoires in cytomegalovirus infection. Overall study: Carrying CMV and the relevant HLA type showed in public TCR beta signatures.

In germline, CDR1 is SNHLY, CDR2 FYNNEI. CDR3 size: 15 residues. V was trimmed by 3 bases and J by 4 bases, leaving 12 bases between them. TCRdb fed the reads into MiXCR, producing one record per CDR3 protein. The table has 150,000 to 200,000 distinct CDR3 sequences, over 25% seen once. This chain joins TRBV2 and TRBJ1-4; D is perhaps TRBD1 (5 bases). The sequenced sample consisted of PBMCs. The sequence was obtained from a human donor in good health (CMV status not recorded). Some clones in this sample may be carry-over from other donors' samples. In nucleotides, the CDR3 is TGTGCCAGCAGTGACGTCTGGGGCGTTAATGAAAAACTGTTTTTT. This codes for CASSDVWGVNEKLFF.